These 19 T cell receptor beta chains came from one sample sequenced in a study of T cells of healthy individuals. TCRdb reanalysed the 5' RACE reads using MiXCR and keeps one entry per CDR3 protein. Here the sample spans 53,000 or so distinct CDR3 sequences, approximately 15% being singletons. The receptors were sampled from a human donor in good health.

The chain couples TRBV7-2 to TRBJ2-7; 7 bases are a match to TRBD1. Germline V gives CDR1 SGHTA, CDR2 FQGNSA. Losses at the gene ends were 5 bases for V and 3 bases for J; bases not matched to a gene: 7. The CDR3 sequence is 14 residues long. The CDR3 protein is CASSPTGISYEQYF. Written as DNA, the CDR3 is TGTGCCAGCAGCCCGACAGGGATAAGCTACGAGCAGTACTTC. Full variable domain (missing parts from reference TRBV7-2 and TRBJ2-7): GAGVSQSPSNKVTEKGKDVELRCDPISGHTALYWYRQSLGQGLEFLIYFQGNSAPDKSGLPSDRFSAERTGGSVSTLTIQRTQQEDSAVYLCASSPTGISYEQYFGPGTRLTVT.

This chain links TRBV30 with TRBJ1-5; 9 bases match TRBD1. Germline trimming cut 3 bases from V and 5 bases from J; bases unmatched to any gene: 11. CDR3 size: 16 residues. From germline, CDR1 is GTSNPN and CDR2 SVGIG (reference sequence). The CDR3 DNA sequence: TGTGCCTGGAGATCCGGGACAGGGTATTCAGATCAGCCCCAGCATTTT. Amino acid sequence: CAWRSGTGYSDQPQHF.

The rearrangement joins TRBV5-4 to TRBJ2-5; D unclear. Looked up from germline, CDR1 is SGHNT and CDR2 is YYREEE (reference sequence). V lost 1 base and J lost 3, with 10 bases in between. CDR3 length equals 14 residues. CDR3 DNA: TGTGCCAGCAGCTTGACGGCAGATAAAGAGACCCAGTACTTC. Amino acid sequence: CASSLTADKETQYF.

The rearrangement joins TRBV27 to TRBJ1-6; 9 nucleotides line up with TRBD1. The CDR3 has 16 residues. Germline V lookup: CDR1 MNHEY, CDR2 SMNVEV (reference sequence). J was trimmed by 7 bases and V by 2 bases; bases with no gene match: 6. In DNA form, the CDR3 reads TGTGCCAGCAGTTTAACACAGGGGGCGCAGAATTCACCCCTCCACTTT. Protein: CASSLTQGAQNSPLHF.

This clonotype was picked up many times. J is TRBJ1-2 and V is TRBV29-1; no reliable D call. Per germline, CDR1 SQVTM and CDR2 ANQGSEA. V was cut by 3 bases and J by 1 base, with 6 bases left in between. The length of the CDR3 is 12 residues. CDR3 DNA: TGCAGCGTTGATGAAGATAACTATGGCTACACCTTC. Translated: CSVDEDNYGYTF.

This clonotype was seen a handful of times. CDR3 coding DNA: TGTGCTAGCGCTAGGGTTTTAGCTAACTATGGCTACACCTTC. It yields the protein CASARVLANYGYTF. The rearrangement links TRBV6-5 to TRBJ1-2, with D unresolved. Germline CDR1 is MNHEY and CDR2 is SVGAGI. This CDR3 has 14 residues.

The chain uses TRBV7-9 and TRBJ2-2; D perhaps matches TRBD2 (5 bases). CDR1 is SEHNR and CDR2 is FQNEAQ in the germline V gene (reference sequence). The CDR3 sequence is 14 residues long. The germline V and J ends were trimmed by 8 bases and 0 bases, with 10 bases remaining between them. In DNA form, the CDR3 reads TGTGCCAGCGGAAGCGGAGCGAACACCGGGGAGCTGTTTTTT. Its protein product is CASGSGANTGELFF.

Many counts were recorded for this clonotype. The J gene is TRBJ2-7, the V gene TRBV4-3; TRBD1 agrees at 8 bases. J was trimmed by 2 bases and V by 3 bases; bases with no gene match: 3. The CDR3 spans 14 residues. The germline V gene has CDR1 LGHNA and CDR2 YSLEER. The CDR3 DNA follows: TGCGCCAGCAGCCAGACGGGACAGGCCTACGAGCAGTACTTC. This encodes CASSQTGQAYEQYF.

The genes are TRBV7-3 and TRBJ2-7; the D call may be TRBD1 or TRBD2 (5 bases each). The CDR3 is made up of 12 amino acids. V was shortened by 11 bases and J by 6 bases, with 17 bases between the two germline ends. Germline CDR1 and CDR2: SGHTA and FQGTGA. The CDR3 reads CASGEGAREQYF. CDR3 nucleotides: TGTGCCTCCGGGGAAGGGGCGCGCGAGCAGTACTTC.

This clonotype was counted many times. V gene TRBV9 combines with J gene TRBJ2-7; TRBD2 is a possible D gene (5 bases). V shed 2 bases and J shed 4 bases, with 16 bases lying between them. Per germline, CDR1 SGDLS and CDR2 YYNGEE. The CDR3 runs to 15 residues. The CDR3 region is CASSVTPGNPYEQYF. CDR3 bases: TGTGCCAGCAGCGTTACCCCGGGGAATCCTTACGAGCAGTACTTC.

This clonotype was recorded at least ten times. The chain links TRBV20-1 to TRBJ1-1, with D tentatively TRBD1 (5 bases). Germline CDR1 and CDR2: DFQATT and SNEGSKA (reference sequence). V was trimmed by 5 bases and J by 5 bases, leaving 15 bases between them. The CDR3 covers 13 residues. CDR3 nucleotide sequence: TGCAGTGCTGAGCTAAGGGGAGGGACTGAAGCTTTCTTT. Protein: CSAELRGGTEAFF.

CDR3 sequence: CASSYSKGMNTEAFF. CDR3 in DNA: TGTGCCAGCAGTTACTCCAAGGGGATGAACACTGAAGCTTTCTTT. The chain carries TRBV6-5 and TRBJ1-1, with a possible D match to TRBD1 (5 bases). Trimming took off 0 bases at V and 0 bases at J, with 8 bases between the two ends. There are 15 residues in the CDR3. Germline V gene lookup returns CDR1 MNHEY and CDR2 SVGAGI.

There are many counts of this clonotype. The rearrangement links TRBV20-1 to TRBJ2-7; TRBD2 is a possible D gene (6 bases). V lost 1 base to trimming and J lost 3 bases, with 13 bases between them. The germline gives CDR1 DFQATT, CDR2 SNEGSKA (reference sequence). CDR3 length: 14 residues. The CDR3 region has the DNA TGCAGTGCTAGAGGGTGGCTAGCGAGCTACGAGCAGTACTTC. Amino acid sequence: CSARGWLASYEQYF.

This clonotype was found many times. A junction end diverges from the germline sequence, so it may reflect a read error. The chain joins TRBV6-4 to TRBJ1-4; possible D gene TRBD1, 5 bases. The CDR3 contains 17 residues. Germline V CDR1 and CDR2: MRHNA, SNTAGT. This chain's CDR3 is CASTDGVSRVTNEKLFF. The CDR3 coding sequence is TGTGCCAGCACTGACGGGGTATCCAGGGTTACTAATGAAAAACTGTTTTTT.

This chain joins TRBV4-1 and TRBJ2-2; D is undetermined. The CDR3 contains 14 residues. Germline V gene lookup returns CDR1 MGHRA and CDR2 YSYEKL. Trimming pared 1 base from V and 2 bases from J, leaving 5 bases between. The CDR3 sequence is CASSQGPNTGELFF. In DNA, the CDR3 is TGCGCCAGCAGCCAAGGACCAAACACCGGGGAGCTGTTTTTT.

This clonotype occurred a few times. The chain couples TRBV4-1 to TRBJ2-5; 14 bases are a match to TRBD2. The J segment lost 6 bases and the V segment lost 3 bases, leaving 6 bases of the junction unmatched. There are 16 residues in the CDR3. Germline assignment: CDR1 MGHRA and CDR2 YSYEKL. The CDR3 protein is CASSHPTSGGEKTQYF. In nucleotides, the CDR3 is TGCGCCAGCAGCCACCCGACTAGCGGGGGGGAGAAGACCCAGTACTTC.

This clonotype has a count of ten or more. The CDR3 nucleotides are TGCAGTGCTAGAGTTTATAGCAATCAGCCCCAGCATTTT. Translating it yields CSARVYSNQPQHF. The chain recombines TRBV20-1 with TRBJ1-5; D is undetermined. Trimming took off 1 base at V and 0 bases at J, with 4 bases between the two ends. The CDR3 consists of 13 residues. Germline assignment: CDR1 DFQATT and CDR2 SNEGSKA (reference sequence).

This clonotype has more than one count but fewer than ten. The V call is TRBV27, the J call TRBJ2-1; D possibly corresponds to TRBD1 (6 bases). The V end lost 2 bases, the J end lost 7 bases, and 18 bases lay between the germline ends. Looked up from germline, CDR1 is MNHEY and CDR2 is SMNVEV (reference sequence). CDR3 length: 16 residues. The CDR3 DNA reads TGTGCCAGCAGTTTAGGGCAGGGGCCAAGTCCTAATGAGCAGTTCTTC. This encodes CASSLGQGPSPNEQFF.

This clonotype was seen repeatedly, ten times or more. CDR3 protein: CAISRRRTEAFF. In DNA, the CDR3 is TGTGCCATCAGTCGAAGAAGGACTGAAGCTTTCTTT. The rearrangement links TRBV10-3 to TRBJ1-1; no clear D gene. This CDR3 region has 12 residues. Germline V gene sequence: CDR1 ENHRY, CDR2 SYGVKD. V was shortened by 5 bases and J by 5 bases, with 9 bases between the two germline ends.